This passage covers 26 T cell receptor beta chains from one sample sequenced in a study of blood T cell repertoires in COVID-19. Only in-frame clones appear in the TCRdb table, and some are missing; sequencing was by immunoSEQ multiplex PCR. The sample includes over 100,000 clones, roughly 75% seen only once; the top ten take 16%. Sequencing was carried out using peripheral blood. Receptors were obtained from a man aged 55 to 70 with active or convalescent COVID-19.

This clone was seen just once. This chain joins TRBV6-2 or TRBV6-3 and TRBJ2-2, with 7 bases identical to TRBD1. This CDR3 has 16 amino acids. Germline trimming cut 4 bases from V and 3 bases from J; bases unmatched to any gene: 8. Germline assignment: CDR1 MNHEY and CDR2 SVGEGT. Here the CDR3 reads CASSSSRTGYTGELFF. CDR3 coding DNA: TGTGCCAGCAGTTCCTCCAGGACAGGCTACACCGGGGAGCTGTTTTTT.

The chain links TRBV19 to TRBJ1-2; a possible D gene is TRBD1 (6 bases). V was pared by 6 bases and J by 5 bases, with 13 bases between. Germline V gene sequence: CDR1 LNHDA, CDR2 SQIVND (reference sequence). The CDR3 extends over 13 amino acids. CDR3 residues: CASRGDTVYGYTF. The CDR3 DNA follows: TGTGCCAGTAGGGGGGACACGGTTTATGGCTACACCTTC.

V and J are TRBV15 and TRBJ2-3; tentatively, D is TRBD1 (5 bases). V was trimmed by 0 bases and J by 2 bases, leaving 9 bases between them. Germline CDR1 LNHNV, CDR2 YYDKDF (reference sequence). The CDR3 is 15 amino acids. The CDR3 region has the DNA TGTGCCACCAGCAGAGACAGGGAACTCACAGATACGCAGTATTTT. It encodes CATSRDRELTDTQYF.

V is TRBV7-8 and J is TRBJ2-2; 12 bases are a match to TRBD2. J gave up 0 bases and V 5 bases, and 16 bases lay outside the gene matches. Germline assignment: CDR1 SGHVS and CDR2 FQNEAQ. The CDR3 covers 21 residues. The CDR3 DNA sequence: TGTGCCAGCAGCCCTCTTAGGGGGGCTAGCGGGAGGGCCCCGAACACCGGGGAGCTGTTTTTT. Its translation: CASSPLRGASGRAPNTGELFF.

The chain uses TRBV1 and TRBJ2-7; the D call TRBD2 from the table was never checked on the DNA. TRBV1 counts as a pseudogene. The CDR3 runs 15 residues. The CDR3 sequence is CTSSHVGRASYEQYF. The CDR3 region has the DNA TGCACCAGCAGTCATGTAGGGAGGGCTAGCTACGAGCAGTACTTC.

The J gene is TRBJ2-1, the V gene TRBV10-3; 10 bases are shared with TRBD1. The CDR3 sequence is 18 residues long. Per the germline V gene, CDR1 is ENHRY and CDR2 is SYGVKD. Trimming took 6 bases from V and 1 from J; bases not matched to a gene: 12. The CDR3 DNA reads as TGTGCCATCAGGGCGGGACAGGGGCTCCTCAATTCCTACAATGAGCAGTTCTTC. As protein: CAIRAGQGLLNSYNEQFF.

J is TRBJ1-5 and V is TRBV4-2; TRBD1 agrees at 11 bases. CDR1 LGHNA and CDR2 YNFKEQ come from the germline V gene. Trimming at V came to 2 bases and at J to 7 bases, leaving 7 bases not matched to a gene. The CDR3 runs to 16 residues. CDR3 nucleotides: TGTGCCAGCAGCCAAAACCGGGACAGGGGGGACCAGCCCCAGCATTTT. Its protein is CASSQNRDRGDQPQHF.

J is TRBJ2-3 and V is TRBV7-3; TRBD1 aligns across 9 bases. The trim removed 0 bases at V and 3 bases at J, leaving 7 bases unmatched. Germline V gene sequence: CDR1 SGHTA, CDR2 FQGTGA. CDR3 length equals 17 residues. Written as DNA, the CDR3 is TGTGCCAGCAGCTTAACGGGGACAGGGAGTAATACAGATACGCAGTATTTT. This encodes CASSLTGTGSNTDTQYF.

The chain links TRBV19 to TRBJ2-5; TRBD2 aligns across 7 bases. The CDR3 is made up of 13 amino acids. V was pared by 7 bases and J by 1 base, with 3 bases of the junction left unmatched. In germline, CDR1 is LNHDA, CDR2 SQIVND (reference sequence). The CDR3 DNA sequence: TGTGCCAGTACGGGAGGACCCCAAGAGACCCAGTACTTC. Encoded protein: CASTGGPQETQYF.

The chain has TRBV12-3 or TRBV12-4 and TRBJ1-1, with D uncertain. V gave up 3 bases and J gave up 0 bases, with 5 bases separating them. The CDR3 is 13 residues long. CDR3 coding DNA: TGTGCCAGCAGTTTCGCAGTGAACACTGAAGCTTTCTTT. This codes for CASSFAVNTEAFF.

This clone showed up just a few times. The genes are TRBV28 and TRBJ2-7; a weak D match, TRBD2 (6 bases). V was trimmed by 4 bases and J by 7 bases, leaving 14 bases between them. The CDR3 extends over 13 amino acids. The germline V gene encodes CDR1 MDHEN and CDR2 SYDVKM. The CDR3 sequence: CASSWRGRGEQYF. Here the CDR3 DNA reads TGTGCCAGCAGTTGGAGGGGCCGAGGGGAGCAGTACTTC.

V and J are TRBV19 and TRBJ2-7, with 8 nucleotides matching TRBD1. The V and J ends lost 10 bases and 2 bases, in that order; junction bases with no gene match: 4. This CDR3 comprises 12 residues. Germline lookup yields CDR1 LNHDA and CDR2 SQIVND (reference sequence). CDR3: CATSTGAYEQYF. DNA of the CDR3: TGTGCCACCTCGACAGGGGCCTACGAGCAGTACTTC.

This clone was observed a handful of times. V usage is TRBV28 and J usage is TRBJ1-2; tentative D call: TRBD1 (6 bases). CDR1 MDHEN and CDR2 SYDVKM come from the germline V gene. The CDR3 loop spans 16 amino acids. Trimming stripped 6 bases from V and 6 bases from J, with 23 bases between. CDR3 sequence reads: CASRVPSGALGDGYTF. The CDR3 DNA is TGTGCCAGCAGGGTCCCTTCAGGGGCCCTCGGTGATGGCTACACCTTC.

Written as DNA, the CDR3 is TGTGCCAGCTCCCTCAGGGCGAGGGAGGTTCAGTACTTC. Amino acids: CASSLRAREVQYF. This chain joins TRBV18 and TRBJ2-4; D is perhaps TRBD2 (6 bases). CDR1 and CDR2 from the germline V gene are KGHSH and LQKENI. V was pared by 6 bases and J by 11 bases, with 17 bases between. The length of the CDR3 is 13 residues.

V is TRBV7-9 and J is TRBJ2-7, with D maybe TRBD1 (6 bases). From germline, CDR1 is SEHNR and CDR2 FQNEAQ (reference sequence). This CDR3 region has 14 residues. Trimming removed 3 bases at V and 1 base at J, with 10 bases between. DNA of the CDR3: TGTGCCAGCAGCTTCCCAGGGGAATCCTACGAGCAGTACTTC. It yields the protein CASSFPGESYEQYF.

V is TRBV6-5 and J is TRBJ2-1, with D perhaps TRBD1 (6 bases). Trimming stripped 10 bases from V and 9 bases from J, with 19 bases between. This CDR3 is 13 amino acids long. Per the germline V gene, CDR1 is MNHEY and CDR2 is SVGAGI. The DNA for the CDR3 is TGTGCCAATTCTTGGGGGCTTAATAGTGAGCAGTTCTTC. Encoded protein: CANSWGLNSEQFF.

The chain uses TRBV5-4 and TRBJ2-5, with D perhaps TRBD1 (5 bases). Trimming shortened V by 2 bases and J by 5 bases, and 10 bases separated the two germline ends. This CDR3 comprises 13 residues. Germline loops: CDR1 SGHNT, CDR2 YYREEE (reference sequence). Written as DNA, the CDR3 is TGTGCCAGCAGCTTAAGGGGAATCGAGACCCAGTACTTC. Residues: CASSLRGIETQYF.

This clone was seen just once. The chain joins TRBV5-4 to TRBJ2-1; D is perhaps TRBD2 (5 bases). V was cut by 2 bases and J by 2 bases, with 11 bases left in between. This CDR3 contains 15 residues. Germline lookup yields CDR1 SGHNT and CDR2 YYREEE (reference sequence). The CDR3 nucleotides read TGTGCCAGCAGCTTAAGGAGCGGCCCCTACAATGAGCAGTTCTTC. It encodes CASSLRSGPYNEQFF. The variable domain in full, with the rest retrieved from reference TRBV5-4 and TRBJ2-1, is ETGVTQSPTHLIKTRGQQVTLRCSSQSGHNTVSWYQQALGQGPQFIFQYYREEENGRGNFPPRFSGLQFPNYSSELNVNALELDDSALYLCASSLRSGPYNEQFFGPGTRLTVL.

CDR3 sequence reads: CASSRVRTGGSAQHF. As DNA, the CDR3 is TGTGCCAGCAGCCGGGTTCGGACAGGGGGATCTGCCCAGCATTTT. The chain joins TRBV5-8 to TRBJ1-5, with TRBD1 identical over 10 bases. V dropped 4 bases and J dropped 11; count of bases not matched to a gene: 12. Germline V gives CDR1 SGHTS, CDR2 YDEGEE. The CDR3 is made up of 15 amino acids.

In its sample, this clone was seen a few times. This chain uses TRBV19 with TRBJ1-2; D call uncertain. The CDR3 is 13 amino acids. The germline CDR1 and CDR2 sequences are LNHDA and SQIVND (reference sequence). Trimming took off 4 bases at V and 2 bases at J, with 8 bases between the two ends. Here the CDR3 reads CASSTPGNYGYTF. For the CDR3, the DNA is TGTGCCAGTAGTACACCCGGGAACTATGGCTACACCTTC.

The chain joins TRBV21-1 to TRBJ1-3; the table's D call, TRBD1, has no DNA check behind it. TRBV21-1 is listed as a pseudogene. This CDR3 is 13 amino acids long. CDR3: CASRGRGGNTIYF. The CDR3 DNA follows: TGTGCCAGTAGGGGGCGTGGAGGAAACACCATATATTTT.

The chain's CDR3 is CASSRQGVNEQFF. Written as DNA, the CDR3 is TGTGCCAGCAGCCGACAGGGGGTCAATGAGCAGTTCTTC. The J gene is TRBJ2-1, the V gene TRBV11-3, with TRBD1 identical over 9 bases. V was clipped by 5 bases and J by 6 bases; unmatched bases: 2. The CDR3 sequence is 13 residues long. Looked up from germline, CDR1 is SGHNT and CDR2 is YENEEA.

The V and J genes are TRBV20-1 and TRBJ1-1; D might be TRBD1 (5 bases). V dropped 5 bases and J dropped 6 bases, with 10 bases sitting between them. CDR1 and CDR2 (germline): DFQATT, SNEGSKA (reference sequence). The CDR3 totals 11 residues. The CDR3 sequence: CSAVKGAEAFF. The CDR3 nucleotides are TGCAGTGCTGTCAAAGGGGCTGAAGCTTTCTTT.

The V and J genes are TRBV28 and TRBJ2-3, with 10 nucleotides matching TRBD2. The CDR3 is made up of 17 amino acids. The germline V gene has CDR1 MDHEN and CDR2 SYDVKM. V lost 3 bases and J lost 2; bases outside the gene matches: 8. The CDR3 DNA reads TGTGCCAGCAGTTTGGGGGTGCTAGCGGGGGTCACAGATACGCAGTATTTT. Encoded protein: CASSLGVLAGVTDTQYF.

This rearrangement joins TRBV28 to TRBJ2-7; 10 bases line up with TRBD1. J was trimmed by 5 bases and V by 8 bases; bases with no gene match: 3. The V gene's germline CDR1 is MDHEN and CDR2 SYDVKM. The CDR3 covers 12 residues. CDR3 in DNA: TGTGCCAGCCGGACAGGGGGAAACGAGCAGTACTTC. This sequence encodes CASRTGGNEQYF.

The chain is built from TRBV9 and TRBJ2-1; D gene uncertain. CDR3 length: 15 residues. V lost 0 bases and J lost 3, with 10 bases in between. Germline lookup yields CDR1 SGDLS and CDR2 YYNGEE. CDR3 amino acids: CASSVAGLHYNEQFF. Here the CDR3 DNA reads TGTGCCAGCAGCGTAGCTGGGCTCCACTACAATGAGCAGTTCTTC.